Included here is one TCR beta chain sequence, with context. The target antigen is unknown. This record comes from a study of cytomegalovirus exposure and HLA in healthy donors. The study's findings and limits: In vitro assays verified that a few CMV-associated chains recognized CMV antigens specifically. According to the study, 150 to 200 TCR beta chains were cytomegalovirus-associated. While the bulk of TCR sequences proved rare, some public TCRs turned up in many donors.

Only in-frame clones appear in the TCRdb table, and some are missing; sequencing was by immunoSEQ multiplex PCR. Among about 120,000 clones, around 89% were seen once, and the ten largest hold about 1.8%. Germline lookup yields CDR1 SQVTM and CDR2 ANQGSEA. Trimming took 3 bases from V and 4 from J; bases not matched to a gene: 14. This CDR3 has 17 amino acids. This sequence joins TRBV29-1 and TRBJ2-5; 10 bases are shared with TRBD2. What was sequenced was PBMCs. The clonotype originates from a man between 18 and 35 years old in good health and CMV-seronegative. CDR3 nucleotides: TGCAGCGTTGATGAAAAGGAGCGGGAGGGTCGGGGAGAGACCCAGTACTTC. Encoded protein: CSVDEKEREGRGETQYF.